What follows describes a single T cell receptor (beta chain). Its matching antigen is unknown. The CDR3 has 17 residues. The germline V gene has CDR1 SGHTA and CDR2 FQGNSA. V dropped 3 bases and J dropped 4; count of bases not matched to a gene: 8. This sample was taken from a study of blood T cell dynamics during melanoma immunotherapy. Study-level information: Standard first-line treatment here was pembrolizumab or nivolumab plus ipilimumab in metastatic melanoma.

Time point noted: week 3, after first cycle of checkpoint inhibitor. General study points: It remained unknown if the driving T cell clones were melanoma-specific.

Measured with immunoSEQ multiplex PCR; TCRdb has only the in-frame clones, and not every one. Of roughly 15,000 clones in the sample, roughly 90% were seen once. The chain couples TRBV7-2 to TRBJ2-4, with 11 bases matching TRBD1. The clonotype comes from a human donor with melanoma. The input for sequencing was blood, taken from a patient treated with checkpoint blockade. Written as DNA, the CDR3 is TGTGCCAGCAGCTTGGGTCCCGGGACAGGGGGTAAAAACATTCAGTACTTC. It yields the protein CASSLGPGTGGKNIQYF.